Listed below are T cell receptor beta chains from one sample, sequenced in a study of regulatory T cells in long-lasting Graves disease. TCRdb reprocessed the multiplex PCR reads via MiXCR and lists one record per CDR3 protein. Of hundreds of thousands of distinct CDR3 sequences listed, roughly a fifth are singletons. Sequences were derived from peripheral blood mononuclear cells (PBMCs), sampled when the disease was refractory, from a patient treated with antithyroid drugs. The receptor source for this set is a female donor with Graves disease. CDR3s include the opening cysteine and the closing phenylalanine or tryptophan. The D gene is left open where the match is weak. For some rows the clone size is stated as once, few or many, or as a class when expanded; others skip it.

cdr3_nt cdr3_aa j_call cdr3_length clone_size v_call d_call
TGCGCCAGCAGCCAAGTTGCACGTTCCCCGGGGTACGAGCAGTACTTC CASSQVARSPGYEQYF TRBJ2-7 16 NA TRBV4-1 NA
TGTGCCAGCAGTGCCCTTCTAGCCCAGGCGTACTTC CASSALLAQAYF TRBJ2-7 12 many TRBV6-1 NA
TGTGCCAGCAGTTTATGGTGGGACAATGAGCAGTTCTTC CASSLWWDNEQFF TRBJ2-1 13 few TRBV28 NA
TGTGCCACCGAGCGGGGGGCACCGAGGAGCGAGCAGTACTTC CATERGAPRSEQYF TRBJ2-7 14 NA TRBV15 TRBD2
TGTGCCAGCAGCCGGGGGACAGGGTTCAGTTCAATAAACATTCAGTACTTC CASSRGTGFSSINIQYF TRBJ2-4 17 few TRBV11-2 TRBD1
TGTGCCAGCAGCCACTTTAGCCTGCTAGCGGGAAAGGAGCAGTACTTC CASSHFSLLAGKEQYF TRBJ2-7 16 many TRBV3-1 TRBD2
TGTGCCATCAGCCCGCAGGACCCATACGAGCAGTACTTC CAISPQDPYEQYF TRBJ2-7 13 many TRBV10-3 NA
TGCGCCAGCAGCCAAGATCGGGAAGGGCCGAATCAGCCCCAGCATTTT CASSQDREGPNQPQHF TRBJ1-5 16 few TRBV4-3 NA
TGTGCCAGCAGAACGTGGGGGGAGGATGGCTACACCTTC CASRTWGEDGYTF TRBJ1-2 13 many TRBV6-1 NA
TGTGCCAGCAGCGTAGGGGGCCAGGGAATCGAGCAGTACTTC CASSVGGQGIEQYF TRBJ2-7 14 few TRBV9 NA
TGTGCCAGCAGTTTATTACGGGCCTATGGCTACACCTTC CASSLLRAYGYTF TRBJ1-2 13 NA TRBV7-9 NA
TGCGCCAGCAGCCAAGTTTCCGCTGGGGGGGCCTATGGCTACACCTTC CASSQVSAGGAYGYTF TRBJ1-2 16 NA TRBV4-1 NA
TGTGCCTGGAGTGTTGTGGGGGCTGGGCACACCATATATTTT CAWSVVGAGHTIYF TRBJ1-3 14 few TRBV30 NA
TGTGCCAGCAGTTACCGGCTAGGGGTTTTAGGCAATCAGCCCCAGCATTTT CASSYRLGVLGNQPQHF TRBJ1-5 17 few TRBV6-2/TRBV6-3 NA
TGTGCCAGCAGCCAAACGGGGAGGGAGCAGTACTTC CASSQTGREQYF TRBJ2-7 12 few TRBV3-1 NA
TGTGCCAGCGTCCAATCAAAAAGCGGAGTGGGCTACACCTTC CASVQSKSGVGYTF TRBJ1-2 14 NA TRBV6-1 NA
TGTGCCAGCAGCTTAGGCACAGGAACCGGGGAGCTGTTTTTT CASSLGTGTGELFF TRBJ2-2 14 many TRBV11-2 NA
TGTGCCAGCAGCTTAGAGCGGGTCTATGGCTACACCTTC CASSLERVYGYTF TRBJ1-2 13 many TRBV7-9 NA
TGTGCCAGCAGCCAAGTGCTGGGAACTAATCAGCCCCAGCATTTT CASSQVLGTNQPQHF TRBJ1-5 15 few TRBV3-1 NA
TGTGCCAGCAGCGAACCAGGCAGATCCTCTGGGGCCAACGTCCTGACTTTC CASSEPGRSSGANVLTF TRBJ2-6 17 many TRBV28 NA
TGTGCCAGTAGTACGGATCGGGGGGCCCAGTACTTC CASSTDRGAQYF TRBJ2-4 12 few TRBV19 NA
TGTGCCAGCAGGGGTGACCCGGGGACTAATGAAAAACTGTTTTTT CASRGDPGTNEKLFF TRBJ1-4 15 many TRBV12-3/TRBV12-4 NA
TGTGCCAGCAGCCAAGGGGGGCAGAGGGACGAGCAGTACTTC CASSQGGQRDEQYF TRBJ2-7 14 NA TRBV3-1 NA
TGTGCCAGCAGCTTAGTGGGCGGGGGTCCCTACGAGCAGTACTTC CASSLVGGGPYEQYF TRBJ2-7 15 many TRBV11-2 TRBD2
TGTGCCTGGAATGCGTCTGGGGCCCCGATCTACGAGCAGTACTTC CAWNASGAPIYEQYF TRBJ2-7 15 few TRBV30 NA
TGTGCCAGCAGCTTAAGGACAGGGGATGAAAAACTGTTTTTT CASSLRTGDEKLFF TRBJ1-4 14 many TRBV7-8 TRBD1
TGTGCCAGCAGCGCCCGACAGACTAACTATGGCTACACCTTC CASSARQTNYGYTF TRBJ1-2 14 many TRBV7-2 NA
TGTGCCAGCAGTTTAGCGGTCAGGGCGAGGGCTGAAGCTTTCTTT CASSLAVRARAEAFF TRBJ1-1 15 many TRBV12-3/TRBV12-4 NA
TGCGCCAGCAGCTCAACCAGTAGCGGGTTCGCCTACGAGCAGTACTTC CASSSTSSGFAYEQYF TRBJ2-7 16 few TRBV5-1 TRBD2
TGTGCCAGCAGTCCACAGCGAGGCAGGGGGCGGTGGGGGAGCAATCAGCCCCAGCATTTT CASSPQRGRGRWGSNQPQHF TRBJ1-5 20 NA TRBV27 TRBD1
TGCGCCAGCAGCCAAGCACCCTGGGGCCGAAACTATGGCTACACCTTC CASSQAPWGRNYGYTF TRBJ1-2 16 NA TRBV7-2 NA
TGTGCCAGCAGCCCTTGGGGGCAGATCAACACTGAAGCTTTCTTT CASSPWGQINTEAFF TRBJ1-1 15 few TRBV5-6 NA
TGTGCCAGACGGGGGAGCAATGGCTACACCTTC CARRGSNGYTF TRBJ1-2 11 NA TRBV2 NA
TGCAGCGTTGAAGGGCCGGGACTAGCGGGAAAAGAGACCCAGTACTTC CSVEGPGLAGKETQYF TRBJ2-5 16 few TRBV29-1 TRBD2
TGTGCCAGCAGCCAACCTACTTCGGCCCAGTACTTC CASSQPTSAQYF TRBJ2-5 12 many TRBV3-1 NA
TGTGCCAGCAGCCGATCTGGCGCAGAGGGAGGCTACACCTTC CASSRSGAEGGYTF TRBJ1-2 14 many TRBV7-9 NA
TGTGCCAGCAGACAAACAGGGGGCTTTTCACCCCTCCACTTT CASRQTGGFSPLHF TRBJ1-6 14 few TRBV28 TRBD1
TGCAGTGCTAGCCCAACATTAGGGGGTTACGAGCAGTACTTC CSASPTLGGYEQYF TRBJ2-7 14 NA TRBV20-1 NA
TGTGCCAGCAGTGAATTGGGTGGCGGAGTCTACGAGCAGTACTTC CASSELGGGVYEQYF TRBJ2-7 15 few TRBV25-1 NA
TGTGCCAGCAGACCCGACATCAATTCACCCCTCCACTTT CASRPDINSPLHF TRBJ1-6 13 many TRBV6-1 NA
TGCGCCAGCAGCTTGTCTCGGGGGCTTACCTACGAGCAGTACTTC CASSLSRGLTYEQYF TRBJ2-7 15 few TRBV5-1 NA
TGTGCCAGCAGCCCCTGGGGGGGGTGGAGAGGGGACCGACAAGAGACCCAGTACTTC CASSPWGGWRGDRQETQYF TRBJ2-5 19 NA TRBV3-1 TRBD2
TGTGCCAGCAGTCCATCCTCTACAGGTCAGACATTAAGATTCGCTAGGTCCTTAGACGAGCAGTACTTC CASSPSSTGQTLRFARSLDEQYF TRBJ2-7 23 many TRBV12-3/TRBV12-4 NA
TGCGCCAGCAGCTTGTTTGTCCGGGACGGACGTGAGGAGCAGTACTTC CASSLFVRDGREEQYF TRBJ2-7 16 NA TRBV5-1 NA
TGTGCCAGCAGAAGGGGCGGGAGGGTTTACACCGGGGAGCTGTTTTTT CASRRGGRVYTGELFF TRBJ2-2 16 few TRBV6-1 TRBD2
TGTGCCAGCAGCTCCAGGGCGCTTAACTATGGCTACACCTTC CASSSRALNYGYTF TRBJ1-2 14 NA TRBV9 NA
TGTGCCAGCAGCCATGCACAGGGAACGGGGGAAGAGCAGTACTTC CASSHAQGTGEEQYF TRBJ2-7 15 NA TRBV3-1 NA
TGTGCCAGCAGTTTAAGGGCAGCCTCCTACAATGAGCAGTTCTTC CASSLRAASYNEQFF TRBJ2-1 15 once TRBV12-3/TRBV12-4 NA
TGCAGCTTTCTGACAGGACAGTCCTACGAGCAGTACTTC CSFLTGQSYEQYF TRBJ2-7 13 many TRBV29-1 NA
TGTGCCAGCAGCTTTAGTGGGATCTCCTACGAGCAGTACTTC CASSFSGISYEQYF TRBJ2-7 14 many TRBV7-9 NA
TGTGCCAGCAGCTGGAACGCTCGAGGGTCTAATGAAAAACTGTTTTTT CASSWNARGSNEKLFF TRBJ1-4 16 many TRBV5-6 NA
TGTGCCAGCAGCCGCCCGGGACATGTGAACACTGAAGCTTTCTTT CASSRPGHVNTEAFF TRBJ1-1 15 once TRBV13 NA
TGTGCCAGCAGCTTAGATGTGACAGTCTCCTACGAGCAGTACTTC CASSLDVTVSYEQYF TRBJ2-7 15 many TRBV11-2 NA
TGTGCCTGGAGTGGGATGCGCCTCTCTGGAAACACCATATATTTT CAWSGMRLSGNTIYF TRBJ1-3 15 NA TRBV30 NA
TGTGCCAGCAGCCGCCGAGCGGGGATTAGCACAGATACGCAGTATTTT CASSRRAGISTDTQYF TRBJ2-3 16 NA TRBV6-2/TRBV6-3 TRBD2
TGCAGTGCGATACAATGGAGCGGCTACACCTTC CSAIQWSGYTF TRBJ1-2 11 NA TRBV20-1 NA
TGTGCCAGCTCACCACGCGGTATGAACACTGAAGCTTTCTTT CASSPRGMNTEAFF TRBJ1-1 14 many TRBV18 NA
TGCGCCAGCAGTGGGAGGGGGCCTTCTCAAGAGACCCAGTACTTC CASSGRGPSQETQYF TRBJ2-5 15 NA TRBV10-2 NA
TGTGCCAGCAGCCACGCTCAACTAGTGGGGGAGGACATTCAGTACTTC CASSHAQLVGEDIQYF TRBJ2-4 16 NA TRBV7-9 NA